This T cell receptor (beta chain) was retrieved from a study of cytomegalovirus exposure and HLA in healthy donors. Study as a whole: From donors who were HLA-typed, an early data release held around 85 million unique TCRs. Broader study findings: In vitro work confirmed that a few CMV-associated chains recognize CMV antigens. Reportedly, fewer N-insertions than the roughly 700-donor mean appeared in an Asian-associated ancestry cluster in a later analysis.

This cohort consisted of healthy bone marrow donors. Notes on this clone: Its antigen is currently unknown.

The PCR used 60 Vbeta and 13 Jbeta primers. Clones were read by immunoSEQ multiplex PCR, and TCRdb kept only the in-frame ones, dropping some. In the table there are 200,000 or so clones, approximately 79% of which are singletons. CDR1 is SGHDN and CDR2 is FVKESK in the germline V gene. The length of the CDR3 is 14 residues. V dropped 5 bases and J dropped 3; count of bases not matched to a gene: 5. This receptor was obtained from a man aged 35 to 55 in good health and CMV-seropositive. The chain couples TRBV14 to TRBJ2-7, with 9 bases that match TRBD1. Material for sequencing was PBMCs. This chain's CDR3 is CASSVQTGGYEQYF. CDR3 nucleotide sequence: TGTGCCAGCAGCGTACAGACAGGGGGCTACGAGCAGTACTTC.